This T cell receptor (beta chain) was recovered during a study of T cells after yellow fever vaccination (dated 2019 in TCRdb). Describing the broader study: Libraries from fractions with low cell numbers were prepared with the SMART-Seq v4 Ultra Low Input RNA kit. To track T-cell clones before and after primary and booster YFV17D yellow fever vaccination, bulk TCR alpha and beta repertoires were sequenced longitudinally. Two healthy male donors made up the cohort, one aged 18 to 30 years and the other aged 30 to 40 years. Blood was drawn at multiple timepoints before and after primary and secondary immunization, with bulk PBMC replicates and cell subsets isolated. On the study overall, not on this receptor specifically: A small share of clonotypes was detected in both CD4 and CD8 compartments, with the overlap likely arising from convergent recombination. Because the study included only a couple of donors, the extent to which the findings can be generalized is limited. The secondary T-cell response was weaker than the primary response but faster, peaking on day 5 instead of day 15. After the booster, most of the clones that had expanded following primary vaccination were detected again (around 95% of CD4 and around 90% of CD8), which suggests that memory was broadly maintained. Because abundant contaminating clonotypes from the bulk population could be contained in FACS-sorted repertoires, computational filtering was required.

The CDR3 covers 15 residues, taking in both the cysteine and the phenylalanine. Just CDR3 DNA is preserved here, 45 bases in frame from base 1. Relative to germline, V is 3 bases shorter and J is 1 base shorter, with 13 bases between their ends. In the germline V gene, CDR1 corresponds to SGHRS and CDR2 to YFSETQ. The label giving this sample's treatment or condition can be read as: live attenuated yellow fever vaccine strain. PBMCs were isolated from peripheral blood using a standard Ficoll-Paque protocol. Dynabeads CD4 and CD8 positive selection kits were used to isolate the CD4 and CD8 T-cell fractions. TriZol was used to extract RNA from bulk PBMCs, CD4 and CD8 fractions, and dextramer-positive and dextramer-negative fractions. Worth noting for this clonotype: What antigen it recognizes has not been identified. Per-base qualities were not stored, and no clone one base away is much larger.

This sample was sequenced with an Illumina NovaSeq 6000. TCR cDNA was made using 5'RACE template switching, a step that added a universal primer site and unique molecular identifiers. cDNA synthesis was primed from both the TCR alpha and TCR beta constant segments. Libraries were amplified in two PCR steps, with sample barcodes and sequencing adapters added in the second step. Sequencing of the libraries was done on either Illumina HiSeq 2500 (2x100 bp) or NovaSeq (2x150 bp). As for how the authors treated the data: Demultiplexing of reads and collapsing into UMI consensus sequences were performed with MIGEC, and V(D)J alignment was carried out with MiXCR. Vaccine-responding clonotypes were defined with edgeR using replicate PBMC samples, requiring FDR below 0.01 and a log2 fold change above 5 up to day 15. CD4 or CD8 identity was assigned to each bulk clonotype according to whether the clonotype was present at higher abundance in the sequenced CD4 repertoire or the sequenced CD8 repertoire. TCRdb ran its own pipeline on the public reads, namely fastp trimming at Q25 and MiXCR clone calling, and kept in-frame beta chains. For every CDR3 protein sequence, its rows merge into one entry that carries the most common genes and DNA. The authors' filters were not applied to this entry. The sample contains fewer than 100,000 distinct CDR3 sequences, roughly 5.2% of them found a single time. Approximately 39% of the sample comes from the top ten.

This TCR was recovered from a man younger than 30 who received the YFV17D yellow fever vaccine. The sequencing here drew on CD8+ T cells sorted from PBMCs, taken 10 days after the yellow fever booster vaccination. The chain links TRBV5-1 with TRBJ1-1; TRBD1 is a possible D gene, resting on 5 matching bases. CDR3 sequence: CASSSRTLPNTEAFF. The bases read TGCGCCAGCAGCTCTAGGACACTCCCGAACACTGAAGCTTTCTTT.